The 6 T cell receptor beta chains listed next were all sequenced from one sample in a study of spatial heterogeneity in lung cancer. TCRdb recomputed calls from the 5' RACE reads with MiXCR, one row per CDR3 protein. The sample records fewer than 65,000 distinct CDR3 sequences, around 6% being singletons. Time point specified: sample taken at primary tumor resection. The sample in question was PBMCs, obtained at surgery. The receptors here all came from a female donor with early-stage non-small cell lung cancer.

This clonotype was found many times. CDR3 sequence: CSVEGDSSSSYNEQFF. The CDR3 coding sequence is TGCAGCGTTGAGGGTGACTCCTCCAGCTCCTACAATGAGCAGTTCTTC. The chain joins TRBV29-1 to TRBJ2-1; D unresolved. Germline CDR1 SQVTM, CDR2 ANQGSEA. The CDR3 sequence is 16 residues long. V lost 3 bases, J lost 0 bases, and 15 bases lay in between.

This clonotype appeared many times. The V call is TRBV29-1, the J call TRBJ1-1; tentatively, D is TRBD1 (6 bases). V lost 6 bases and J 4 bases, leaving 15 bases between the germline ends. In germline, CDR1 is SQVTM, CDR2 ANQGSEA. The CDR3 extends over 13 amino acids. DNA for the CDR3: TGCAGCGTGGTTACAGGGTCGGGCACTGAAGCTTTCTTT. It specifies CSVVTGSGTEAFF. Full variable domain (rest looked up from reference TRBV29-1 and TRBJ1-1): SAVISQKPSRDICQRGTSLTIQCQVDSQVTMMFWYRQQPGQSLTLIATANQGSEATYESGFVIDKFPISRPNLTFSTLTVSNMSPEDSSIYLCSVVTGSGTEAFFGQGTRLTVV.

This clonotype was seen a handful of times. The J gene is TRBJ1-3, the V gene TRBV7-9; D unresolved. Germline CDR1 and CDR2: SEHNR and FQNEAQ (reference sequence). The CDR3 consists of 14 residues. The V end was cut by 2 bases, the J end by 0 bases, with 5 bases between. The CDR3 is CASSLYGSGNTIYF. In DNA, the CDR3 is TGTGCCAGCAGCTTATATGGCTCTGGAAACACCATATATTTT.

This clonotype appeared many times. The rearrangement links TRBV20-1 to TRBJ2-7; 9 bases are a match to TRBD2. This CDR3 has 14 residues. V lost 6 bases and J lost 1; bases outside the gene matches: 7. Germline assignment: CDR1 DFQATT and CDR2 SNEGSKA (reference sequence). CDR3 coding DNA: TGCAGTGCGCCAAGCGGGGGGCTATCCTACGAGCAGTACGTC. As protein: CSAPSGGLSYEQYV.

Comment on this clonotype: This may be a read error, as it is one base from a much larger clone. The chain combines TRBV2 with TRBJ1-5; D is undetermined. The length of the CDR3 is 9 residues. In germline, CDR1 is SNHLY, CDR2 FYNNEI. CDR3 nucleotides: TGTGTCAGCAGCCCTCCCCAGCATTTT. Translated, it gives CVSSPPQHF.

This clonotype was recorded many times. V usage is TRBV4-1 and J usage is TRBJ1-5; D is undetermined. V shed 1 base and J shed 1 base, with 8 bases lying between them. The CDR3 runs to 15 residues. Germline V gene data show CDR1 as MGHRA and CDR2 as YSYEKL. DNA of the CDR3: TGCGCCAGCAGCCAAGGGGTAGGAAGCAATCAGCCCCAGCATTTT. Protein sequence: CASSQGVGSNQPQHF.